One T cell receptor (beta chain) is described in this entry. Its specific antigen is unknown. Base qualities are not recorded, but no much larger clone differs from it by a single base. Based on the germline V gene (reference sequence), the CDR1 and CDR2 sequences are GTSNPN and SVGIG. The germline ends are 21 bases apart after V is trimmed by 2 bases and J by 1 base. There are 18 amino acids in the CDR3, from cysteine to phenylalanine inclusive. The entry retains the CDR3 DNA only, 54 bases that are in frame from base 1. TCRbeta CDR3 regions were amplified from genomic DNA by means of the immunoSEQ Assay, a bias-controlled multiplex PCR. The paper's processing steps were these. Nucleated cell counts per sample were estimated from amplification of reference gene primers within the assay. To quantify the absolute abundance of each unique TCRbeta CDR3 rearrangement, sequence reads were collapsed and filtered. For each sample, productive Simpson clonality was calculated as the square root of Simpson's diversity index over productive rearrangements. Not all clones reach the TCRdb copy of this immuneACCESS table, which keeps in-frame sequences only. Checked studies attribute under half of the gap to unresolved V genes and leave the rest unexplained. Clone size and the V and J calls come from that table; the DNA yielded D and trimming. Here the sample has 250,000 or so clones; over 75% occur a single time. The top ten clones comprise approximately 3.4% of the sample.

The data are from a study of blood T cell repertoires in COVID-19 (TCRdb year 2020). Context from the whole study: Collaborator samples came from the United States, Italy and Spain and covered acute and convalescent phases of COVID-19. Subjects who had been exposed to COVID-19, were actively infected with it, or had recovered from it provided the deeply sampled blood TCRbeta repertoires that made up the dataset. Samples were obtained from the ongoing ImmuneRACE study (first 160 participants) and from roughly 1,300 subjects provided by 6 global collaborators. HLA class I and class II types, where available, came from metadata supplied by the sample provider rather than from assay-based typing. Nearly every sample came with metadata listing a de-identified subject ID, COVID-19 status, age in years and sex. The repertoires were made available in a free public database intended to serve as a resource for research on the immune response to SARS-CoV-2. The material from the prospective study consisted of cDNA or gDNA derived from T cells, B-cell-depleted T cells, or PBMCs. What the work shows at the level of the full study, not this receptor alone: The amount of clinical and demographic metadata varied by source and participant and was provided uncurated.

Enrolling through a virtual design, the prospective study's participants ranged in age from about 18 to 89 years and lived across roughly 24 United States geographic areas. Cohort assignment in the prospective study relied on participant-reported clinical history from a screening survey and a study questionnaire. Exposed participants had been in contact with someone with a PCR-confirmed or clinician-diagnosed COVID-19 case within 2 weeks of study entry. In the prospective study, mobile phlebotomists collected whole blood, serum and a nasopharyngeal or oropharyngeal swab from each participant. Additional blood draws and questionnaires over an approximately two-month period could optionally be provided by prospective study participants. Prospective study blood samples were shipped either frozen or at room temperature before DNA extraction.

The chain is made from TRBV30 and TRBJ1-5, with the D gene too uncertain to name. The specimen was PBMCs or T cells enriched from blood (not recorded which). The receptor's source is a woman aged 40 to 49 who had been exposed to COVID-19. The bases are TGTGCCTGGAGTTCAGGACTTACTCACCCCAGGAGCAATCAGCCCCAGCATTTT. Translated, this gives CAWSSGLTHPRSNQPQHF.